The 3 T cell receptor beta chains below were found in one sample sequenced in a study of T cell responses to AZD1222 COVID-19 vaccine. Libraries were prepared by immunoSEQ multiplex PCR; TCRdb keeps only in-frame clonotypes and omits some of them. The sample has 110,000 to 150,000 clones, around 90% seen once. Specimen: peripheral blood, collected on day 0 of AZD1222 vaccination. The receptors were sampled from an adult in good health.

V is TRBV6-5 and J is TRBJ2-5; maybe TRBD2 (5 bases). The CDR3 is 12 residues long. V lost 10 bases to trimming and J lost 4 bases, with 13 bases between them. Germline-derived CDR1 and CDR2 are MNHEY and SVGAGI. The chain's CDR3 is CATHSGPETQYF. CDR3 sequence (DNA): TGTGCCACACACAGCGGTCCAGAGACCCAGTACTTC.

The V gene is TRBV18, the J gene TRBJ2-7, with TRBD1 as a possible D gene (6 bases). There are 14 residues in the CDR3. Germline V gene data show CDR1 as KGHSH and CDR2 as LQKENI. The V gene lost 3 bases and the J gene lost 6 bases, with 15 bases spanning the gap. DNA for the CDR3: TGTGCCAGCTCACCCAAACAGGGTTCGACCGAGCAGTACTTC. Protein sequence: CASSPKQGSTEQYF.

The CDR3 loop is CASSQDWVGASFNYGYTF. CDR3 nucleotides: TGTGCCAGCAGCCAAGATTGGGTAGGAGCCTCATTTAACTATGGCTACACCTTC. The rearrangement uses TRBV14 and TRBJ1-2; the D is unclear. The CDR3 is made up of 18 amino acids. Trimming stripped 0 bases from V and 1 base from J, with 18 bases between. The germline gives CDR1 SGHDN, CDR2 FVKESK.